A single sample is the source of the 24 T cell receptor beta chains below, sequenced in a study of tissue T cells after allogeneic stem cell transplantation (dated 2022 in TCRdb). The library was prepared using the immunoSEQ multiplex PCR assay. Not all clones reach the TCRdb copy of this immuneACCESS table, which keeps in-frame sequences only. Checked studies attribute under half of the gap to unresolved V genes and leave the rest unexplained. This sample holds some 48,000 clones; around 70% were observed only once. In total, the top ten clones hold roughly 0.66% of the sample. The sequenced material came from sorted cells pooled from one or two spleens. These receptors originate from a pool of C57BL/6 mice in good health.

This clone has a single count. Genes here carry mouse names. The CDR3 extends 1 residue past the end of the read, so its final part is completed from the germline J gene. The genes are TRBV19 and TRBJ2-2, with 9 bases aligning to TRBD1. Germline CDR1 is FNHDT and CDR2 is SITEND (reference sequence). The CDR3 covers 14 residues. V lost 6 bases and J lost 4; bases outside the gene matches: 4. This chain's CDR3 is CASTPTGGTGQLYF. CDR3 DNA, as far as it was read: TGTGCCAGCACCCCGACAGGGGGCACCGGGCAGCTCTAC.

Regarding this clone: All gene names here are mouse names. The CDR3 end falls 1 residue outside the read, so it is completed with the germline J gene. This chain uses TRBV13-2 with TRBJ1-2, with D unclear. The germline gives CDR1 NNHNN, CDR2 SYGAGS (reference sequence). The ends were cut back, 0 bases at V and 0 bases at J, with 9 bases in the middle. This CDR3 has 15 residues. The chain's CDR3 is CASGDAGNSNSDYTF. The covered CDR3 bases are TGTGCCAGCGGTGATGCGGGGAATTCAAACTCCGACTACACC.

As regards this clone: Genes here carry mouse names. The missing CDR3 end, 1 residue past where the read stops, is filled in from the germline J gene. The chain recombines TRBV16 with TRBJ2-1; 7 bases are shared with TRBD2. CDR1 is SGHSA and CDR2 is FRNQAP in the germline V gene. The J segment lost 7 bases and the V segment lost 5 bases, leaving 8 bases of the junction unmatched. This CDR3 has 14 amino acids. The CDR3 bases that were read are TGTGCAAGCAGCGACGGGCCGGGGGGGGCTGAGCAGTTC. Translation gives CASSDGPGGAEQF. The complete CDR3 sequence is CASSDGPGGAEQFF.

For this clone: Gene names are mouse gene names. The observed sequence ends 1 residue before the CDR3 terminus, with the missing tail filled in from the germline J gene. This chain connects TRBV14 to TRBJ2-1; D tentatively reads TRBD1 or TRBD2 (5 bases each). Germline V gene lookup returns CDR1 SGHDT and CDR2 FRDEAV. The CDR3 runs to 14 residues. V was pared by 6 bases and J by 0 bases, with 10 bases between. The CDR3 bases that were read are TGTGCCAGCACCGGGACGTATAACTATGCTGAGCAGTTC. As protein: CASTGTYNYAEQF. The CDR3 in its entirety is CASTGTYNYAEQFF.

In this sample, this clone turned up a few times. The gene symbols are mouse symbols. The part of the CDR3 DNA that was read is TGTGCCAGCAGTGACCGGGACACCAAGTTATTT. This translates into CASSDRDTKLF. In full, the CDR3 reads CASSDRDTKLFF. The rearrangement links TRBV13-3 to TRBJ1-4; tentatively, D is TRBD1 (6 bases). The read ends 1 residue shy of where the CDR3 ends; the end is completed using the germline J gene. V gave up 2 bases and J gave up 14 bases, with 13 bases separating them. Germline CDR1 NNHDY, CDR2 SYVADS. There are 12 residues in the CDR3.

This clone has a single count. Germline and genes: mouse. The read falls 1 residue short of the CDR3 end, and the missing part is taken from the germline J gene. J is TRBJ2-4 and V is TRBV19; weak D call: TRBD2 (7 bases). The CDR3 extends over 12 amino acids. Trimming shortened V by 6 bases and J by 3 bases, and 8 bases separated the two germline ends. Germline V CDR1 and CDR2: FNHDT, SITEND (reference sequence). CDR3 DNA (partial): TGTGCCAGCACGGGGGGCCAAAACACCTTGTAC. Amino acids: CASTGGQNTLY. The whole CDR3 region reads CASTGGQNTLYF.

Concerning this clone itself: Each gene name is a mouse one. The CDR3 end lies 1 residue beyond the end of the read and is filled in from the germline J gene. Other DNA sequences in the same sample also yield this CDR3. The V gene is TRBV26, the J gene TRBJ2-7, with 7 bases matching TRBD2. This CDR3 region has 13 residues. Trimming removed 3 bases from V and 3 bases from J; junction bases left unmatched: 2. Per germline, CDR1 KGHPV and CDR2 FQNQEV (reference sequence). This CDR3 is CASSLSGGYEQYF. The part of the CDR3 DNA that was read is TGTGCCAGCAGTCTTTCTGGGGGCTATGAACAGTAC.

For this clone: Mouse gene names apply. The CDR3: CASSLSWGGYAEQFF. The part of the CDR3 DNA that was read is TGTGCCAGCAGCTTAAGCTGGGGGGGCTATGCTGAGCAGTTC. The chain links TRBV3 to TRBJ2-1, with 9 bases lining up with TRBD2. Read coverage stops 1 residue before the CDR3 terminus; the germline J gene supplies the remainder. Germline V gives CDR1 SNHLY, CDR2 FYNGKV (reference sequence). There are 15 residues in the CDR3. Trimming cost V 2 bases and J 3 bases; bases outside gene matches: 2. The whole variable domain, remainder taken from reference TRBV3 and TRBJ2-1, is GPKVLQIPSHQIIDMGQMVTLNCDPVSNHLYFYWYKQILGQQMEFLVNFYNGKVMEKSKLFKDQFSVERPDGSYFTLKIQPTALEDSAVYFCASSLSWGGYAEQFFGPGTRLTVL.

Details on this clone: Genes and germline come from the mouse. The read ends 1 residue early relative to the CDR3; the germline J gene fills the gap. This chain connects TRBV23 to TRBJ2-2; the listed D gene, TRBD1, was not tested against the DNA. CDR3 size: 14 residues. From germline, CDR1 is KGHTA and CDR2 FQNQQP. CDR3 bases read: TGCTCCAGCAGTCAACAGGCAAACACCGGGCAGCTCTAC. Translating gives CSSSQQANTGQLY. The complete CDR3 protein is CSSSQQANTGQLYF.

Remarks on this clone: The genes and germline here are from mouse. Sequencing ends 1 residue short of the CDR3 end; the germline J gene provides the rest. V gene TRBV13-1 combines with J gene TRBJ2-1, with D unclear. The CDR3 is made up of 13 amino acids. V gave up 2 bases and J gave up 3 bases, with 6 bases separating them. The germline CDR1 and CDR2 sequences are NSHNY and SYGAGN. Partial CDR3 DNA: TGTGCCAGCAGTGAGAACACCTATGCTGAGCAGTTC. Amino acids: CASSENTYAEQF. The whole CDR3 is CASSENTYAEQFF.

This clone was seen once. Mouse names are used for the genes. Sequencing ends 1 residue short of the CDR3 end; the germline J gene provides the rest. The chain is built from TRBV4 and TRBJ1-1; D is unresolved. The ends were cut back, 5 bases at V and 0 bases at J, with 7 bases in the middle. This CDR3 has 13 residues. Per germline, CDR1 LGHDT and CDR2 YNNKQL (reference sequence). Partial CDR3 DNA: TGTGCCAGCAGCCAGGAACAGAACACAGAAGTCTTC. Translated, it gives CASSQEQNTEVF. The whole CDR3 is CASSQEQNTEVFF.

Worth noting for this clone: The listed genes are named as in mouse. The read ends 1 residue before the CDR3 terminus; that terminus is restored from the germline J gene. The identical CDR3 is also encoded by other nucleotide sequences in the sample. V is TRBV3 and J is TRBJ2-5; no firm D call. V was clipped by 5 bases and J by 3 bases, with 3 bases between them. The germline CDR1 and CDR2 sequences are SNHLY and FYNGKV (reference sequence). The CDR3 runs to 11 residues. The covered CDR3 bases are TGTGCCAGCAGCCTTCAAGACACCCAGTAC. Its translation is CASSLQDTQY. The full-length CDR3 reads as CASSLQDTQYF.

Details on this clone: Gene names are the mouse ones. The read ends 1 residue before the CDR3 terminus; that terminus is restored from the germline J gene. The V gene is TRBV1, the J gene TRBJ2-3, with 7 nucleotides matching TRBD1. After removal of 0 bases from V and 1 base from J, the junction contained 4 bases not matched to a gene. Looked up from germline, CDR1 is NSQYPW and CDR2 is LRSPGD (reference sequence). This CDR3 is 16 amino acids long. CDR3 protein: CTCSADRGRGAETLYF. CDR3 DNA, as far as it was read: TGCACCTGCAGTGCAGACAGGGGGAGAGGTGCAGAAACGCTGTAT. Drawing the rest from reference TRBV1 and TRBJ2-3, the complete variable domain is VTLLEQNPRWRLVPRGQAVNLRCILKNSQYPWMSWYQQDLQKQLQWLFTLRSPGDKEVKSLPGADYLATRVTDTELRLQVANMSQGRTLYCTCSADRGRGAETLYFGSGTRLTVL.

For this clone: Mouse names are used for the genes. Read data end 1 residue before the CDR3 end; the end is taken from the germline J gene. This chain links TRBV31 with TRBJ2-1, with 8 bases matching TRBD2. This CDR3 is built from 15 residues. Looked up from germline, CDR1 is GKSSPN and CDR2 is SITVG. The V segment lost 3 bases and the J segment 7 bases; nucleotides outside the gene matches: 11. CDR3 loop: CAWRLGGGRGAEQFF. The CDR3 DNA, read in part, is TGTGCCTGGAGGCTAGGGGGGGGGCGCGGAGCTGAGCAGTTC.

To note about this clone: Gene names are the mouse ones. The read halts 1 residue ahead of the CDR3 end, with the missing end drawn from the germline J gene. The chain combines TRBV13-2 with TRBJ2-1, with 10 bases identical to TRBD2. CDR1 is NNHNN, CDR2 SYGAGS, per germline (reference sequence). The CDR3 length is 14 residues. The J segment lost 6 bases and the V segment lost 2 bases, leaving 2 bases of the junction unmatched. CDR3 region: CASGEGTGVAEQFF. The sequenced part of the CDR3 DNA is TGTGCCAGCGGTGAGGGGACTGGGGTTGCTGAGCAGTTC.

This clone occurred a few times. Here the gene names and germline are mouse. The read ends 1 residue shy of where the CDR3 ends; the end is completed using the germline J gene. The chain is built from TRBV5 and TRBJ2-2, with D perhaps matching TRBD1 (6 bases). Per the germline V gene, CDR1 is LGHNA and CDR2 is YNLKQL (reference sequence). Trimming cost V 3 bases and J 0 bases, with 11 bases left between them. CDR3 length: 16 amino acids. The sequenced CDR3 bases are TGTGCCAGCAGCCAGGGGACACCCGCAAACACCGGGCAGCTCTAC. Its protein product is CASSQGTPANTGQLY. The complete CDR3 reads CASSQGTPANTGQLYF.

As to this clone: Gene names follow the mouse nomenclature. The DNA ends 1 residue before the CDR3 does, and the rest of the CDR3 is filled in from the germline J gene. This chain links TRBV15 with TRBJ2-2; 7 nucleotides align to TRBD2. CDR1 and CDR2 from the germline V gene are SGHND and FRSKSL. V was clipped by 6 bases and J by 0 bases; unmatched bases: 4. The CDR3 totals 15 residues. CDR3 in amino acids: CASRRLGANTGQLYF. The sequenced part of the CDR3 DNA is TGTGCCAGCAGAAGACTGGGTGCAAACACCGGGCAGCTCTAC.

About this clone itself: Gene names denote mouse genes. The read gets to within 1 residue of the CDR3 end, and the germline J gene fills in the rest. This chain joins TRBV2 and TRBJ1-1, with 8 nucleotides matching TRBD1. The V gene's germline CDR1 is LGHNA and CDR2 YSYQKL. V shed 4 bases, J shed 6 bases, and the junction held 1 base outside the gene matches. CDR3 size: 12 residues. CDR3 loop: CASSRQGPEVFF. The sequenced CDR3 bases are TGTGCCAGCAGCCGACAGGGGCCAGAAGTCTTC.

As to this clone: All gene names here are mouse names. The CDR3 goes on 1 residue after the read ends, and that part is filled in from the germline J gene. The rearrangement links TRBV31 to TRBJ1-1; D may be TRBD1 (6 bases). Germline V CDR1 and CDR2: GKSSPN, SITVG. V lost 0 bases to trimming and J lost 1 base, with 12 bases between them. The CDR3 is 15 amino acids. CDR3 DNA (partial): TGTGCCTGGAGTCTAGACAGGACACAAAACACAGAAGTCTTC. Translating gives CAWSLDRTQNTEVF. The whole CDR3 sequence is CAWSLDRTQNTEVFF.

This clone was counted only a few times. The germline and genes are mouse ones. The sequence runs out 1 residue before the end of the CDR3; the remainder is reconstructed from the germline J gene. This rearrangement joins TRBV5 to TRBJ2-7, with 11 bases matching TRBD2. J lost 6 bases, V lost 2 bases, and 3 bases had no gene match. This CDR3 spans 14 amino acids. Germline V CDR1 and CDR2: LGHNA, YNLKQL (reference sequence). CDR3 protein: CASSQRTGGSEQYF. CDR3 DNA (partial): TGTGCCAGCAGCCAAAGGACTGGGGGGAGTGAACAGTAC.

For this clone: Gene names are the mouse ones. Read data end 1 residue before the CDR3 end; the end is taken from the germline J gene. V usage is TRBV13-3 and J usage is TRBJ2-7; tentative D call: TRBD1 (6 bases). The germline V and J ends were trimmed by 3 bases and 2 bases, with 9 bases remaining between them. Germline V gene sequence: CDR1 NNHDY, CDR2 SYVADS. This CDR3 has 13 amino acids. CDR3 DNA (partial): TGTGCCAGCAGTGGGCAGGGGCCCTATGAACAGTAC. Translation: CASSGQGPYEQY. Given in full, the CDR3 is CASSGQGPYEQYF.

This clone was detected a few times. The listed genes are named as in mouse. The DNA ends 1 residue before the CDR3 does, and the rest of the CDR3 is filled in from the germline J gene. J is TRBJ2-7 and V is TRBV13-2; D is perhaps TRBD1 or TRBD2 (5 bases each). Trimming removed 5 bases at V and 7 bases at J, with 7 bases between. Germline lookup yields CDR1 NNHNN and CDR2 SYGAGS (reference sequence). The CDR3 is 10 residues long. This CDR3 is CASGGTEQYF. CDR3 DNA (partial): TGTGCCAGCGGCGGGACGGAACAGTAC.

With regard to this clone: These gene names are mouse names. The CDR3 end is not reached by the read, which stops 1 residue before it; the germline J gene fills it in. The chain combines TRBV19 with TRBJ2-3, with a tentative D call TRBD1 (5 bases). Trimming removed 5 bases from V and 2 bases from J, with 6 bases in between. From germline, CDR1 is FNHDT and CDR2 SITEND (reference sequence). This CDR3 spans 12 amino acids. The sequenced CDR3 bases are TGTGCCAGCAGAGGGGTTGCAGAAACGCTGTAT. Protein product: CASRGVAETLY. The complete CDR3 reads CASRGVAETLYF.

This clone occurred once. Gene names refer to mouse genes. From the germline J gene comes the end of the CDR3, since the read stops 1 residue before it. The chain recombines TRBV16 with TRBJ2-4; no clear D. V lost 0 bases and J 5 bases, leaving 9 bases between the germline ends. The germline CDR1 and CDR2 sequences are SGHSA and FRNQAP. The CDR3 loop spans 14 amino acids. The CDR3 DNA, read in part, is TGTGCAAGCAGCTTAGAGGGTAGCGGAAACACCTTGTAC. Translation: CASSLEGSGNTLY. The whole CDR3 protein is CASSLEGSGNTLYF.